Below, 25 T cell receptor beta chains from the same sample are listed, as sequenced in a study of T cells expressing NK-cell markers. With the 5' RACE reads reprocessed, TCRdb shows one record per CDR3 protein and no DNA. This repertoire comprises some 150,000 distinct CDR3 sequences; its ten largest clones make up 30% to 45%. The sequencing sample was made of blood T cells: a sorted CD56 or NKG2C T cell subset, CD4+ or CD8+ T cells, or bulk PBMC T cells (not recorded which). The receptors here all came from a woman aged 45-60 years in good health.

The rearrangement joins TRBV5-6 to TRBJ2-5; TCRdb gives TRBD2 as the D gene, but with no DNA this cannot be confirmed. From germline, CDR1 is SGHDT and CDR2 YYEEEE. The CDR3 sequence is 16 residues long. CDR3 protein: CASSERTRSWPETQYF.

This rearrangement joins TRBV20-1 to TRBJ2-1; TCRdb designates TRBD2, a call that cannot be tested without DNA. The CDR3 has 15 amino acids. Germline V gives CDR1 DFQATT, CDR2 SNEGSKA (reference sequence). The CDR3 sequence is CSARETSRPSNEQFF.

The rearrangement joins TRBV29-1 to TRBJ1-1; without DNA, the TCRdb call of TRBD1 cannot be checked. CDR1 is SQVTM and CDR2 is ANQGSEA in the germline V gene. This CDR3 is 12 amino acids long. This CDR3 reads CSVAGGGTEAFF.

The chain recombines TRBV4-1 with TRBJ2-1; there is no DNA to check the TCRdb D call of TRBD2. The CDR3 length is 17 residues. Germline CDR1 is MGHRA and CDR2 is YSYEKL. The CDR3 spells CASSRSSGLADYNEQFF.

The chain is built from TRBV5-1 and TRBJ2-3. The CDR3 has 15 residues. Germline loops: CDR1 SGHRS, CDR2 YFSETQ. The CDR3: CASSLYRGGTDTQYF. Using reference TRBV5-1 and TRBJ2-3 for the parts outside the CDR3, the full variable domain is KAGVTQTPRYLIKTRGQQVTLSCSPISGHRSVSWYQQTPGQGLQFLFEYFSETQRNKGNFPGRFSGRQFSNSRSEMNVSTLELGDSALYLCASSLYRGGTDTQYFGPGTRLTVL.

The chain links TRBV7-9 to TRBJ2-7; absent DNA, TCRdb's TRBD2 call cannot be checked. Germline loops: CDR1 SEHNR, CDR2 FQNEAQ (reference sequence). The CDR3 consists of 15 residues. CDR3 residues: CASSSTSGGNYEQYF.

The J gene is TRBJ2-7, the V gene TRBV3-1; the TCRdb call, TRBD2, lacks DNA for checking. This CDR3 is built from 15 residues. Germline CDR1 is LGHDT and CDR2 is YNNKEL (reference sequence). CDR3 loop: CASSQGLAATYEQYF.

The rearrangement links TRBV6-6 to TRBJ2-3; absent DNA, TCRdb's TRBD2 call cannot be checked. The germline V gene has CDR1 MNHNY and CDR2 SVGAGI (reference sequence). This CDR3 has 16 amino acids. CDR3 sequence: CASSYPGTSRTDTQYF.

J is TRBJ2-5 and V is TRBV4-1. Germline V gene sequence: CDR1 MGHRA, CDR2 YSYEKL. The length of the CDR3 is 12 residues. CDR3 sequence: CASSQGSGTQYF.

This chain connects TRBV5-5 to TRBJ2-3; TCRdb picks TRBD2, but there is no DNA to check that call. The CDR3 spans 15 residues. CDR1 and CDR2 (germline): SGHKS, YYEKEE (reference sequence). The CDR3 loop is CASSWRRDFTDTQYF.

The chain is built from TRBV30 and TRBJ2-7; TCRdb outputs TRBD2, but without DNA this stays unchecked. Germline values: CDR1 GTSNPN, CDR2 SVGIG (reference sequence). The CDR3 runs 13 residues. The CDR3 sequence is CAWSGGLAGEQYF.

The rearrangement joins TRBV2 to TRBJ1-1; with no DNA, the TCRdb D assignment of TRBD1 cannot be verified. In germline, CDR1 is SNHLY, CDR2 FYNNEI. The CDR3 totals 11 residues. CDR3 residues: CASLRGVEAFF.

The chain joins TRBV5-6 to TRBJ2-1. The germline gives CDR1 SGHDT, CDR2 YYEEEE. The length of the CDR3 is 12 residues. CDR3 in amino acids: CASNSWGDEQFF.

The V gene is TRBV7-6, the J gene TRBJ2-7; TCRdb indicates TRBD1, and absent DNA this call remains unverified. Germline V lookup: CDR1 SGHVS, CDR2 FNYEAQ. The CDR3 is 18 residues long. The CDR3 reads CASSVTFGGQELYYEQYF. The full variable domain, with the rest looked up from reference TRBV7-6 and TRBJ2-7, is GAGVSQSPRYKVTKRGQDVALRCDPISGHVSLYWYRQALGQGPEFLTYFNYEAQQDKSGLPNDRFSAERPEGSISTLTIQRTEQRDSAMYRCASSVTFGGQELYYEQYFGPGTRLTVT.

The chain couples TRBV20-1 to TRBJ2-7. The CDR3 is 13 amino acids. CDR1 and CDR2 from the germline V gene are DFQATT and SNEGSKA (reference sequence). The CDR3 reads CSARSVDSYEQYF.

CDR3 region: CAWSVLSENEQFF. The chain employs TRBV30 and TRBJ2-1. The V gene's germline CDR1 is GTSNPN and CDR2 SVGIG (reference sequence). The CDR3 sequence is 13 residues long.

V is TRBV7-9 and J is TRBJ2-3; the TCRdb call, TRBD2, lacks DNA for checking. This CDR3 contains 15 residues. The V gene's germline CDR1 is SEHNR and CDR2 FQNEAQ (reference sequence). This CDR3 reads CASRQIAGSTDTQYF.

V and J are TRBV2 and TRBJ1-2; TCRdb's D call of TRBD1 is untestable without DNA. The CDR3 has 17 residues. Germline V gene data show CDR1 as SNHLY and CDR2 as FYNNEI. CDR3 protein: CASSIQGGSENNYGYTF.

J is TRBJ1-1 and V is TRBV4-2; there is no DNA to check the TCRdb D call of TRBD1. The germline V gene encodes CDR1 LGHNA and CDR2 YNFKEQ. The CDR3 length is 17 residues. The CDR3 loop is CASSQDLTGGENTEAFF.

V is TRBV10-3 and J is TRBJ2-1; TCRdb returns TRBD1, unconfirmable since there is no DNA. Germline V lookup: CDR1 ENHRY, CDR2 SYGVKD. This CDR3 has 12 residues. The CDR3 loop is CAISELGQPQFF.

This rearrangement joins TRBV4-1 to TRBJ1-2; TCRdb proposes TRBD1, but this gene call is untestable without DNA. Germline lookup yields CDR1 MGHRA and CDR2 YSYEKL. The CDR3 consists of 15 residues. The CDR3 loop reads CASSQDLSGGNGYTF.

V and J are TRBV11-3 and TRBJ2-1; TCRdb's D call, TRBD1, is unchecked because there is no DNA. The length of the CDR3 is 13 residues. In germline, CDR1 is SGHNT, CDR2 YENEEA. The CDR3 sequence: CASSPPGGGEQFF.

The chain recombines TRBV27 with TRBJ1-5; the TRBD1 assignment by TCRdb is unverifiable without DNA. Germline values: CDR1 MNHEY, CDR2 SMNVEV (reference sequence). This CDR3 has 15 amino acids. CDR3 amino acids: CASRTGFVSNQPQHF.

The genes are TRBV4-1 and TRBJ1-1; TCRdb proposes TRBD1, but this gene call is untestable without DNA. Germline V gene sequence: CDR1 MGHRA, CDR2 YSYEKL. This CDR3 contains 16 residues. This CDR3 reads CASSPVFGQGETEAFF.

J is TRBJ2-5 and V is TRBV27; TCRdb reports TRBD2, a call that lacks DNA to check it against. Germline V CDR1 and CDR2: MNHEY, SMNVEV (reference sequence). The CDR3 extends over 13 amino acids. Here the CDR3 reads CASSSPARASQYF.